This TCR beta chain was retrieved from a study of blood T cell repertoires in COVID-19 (TCRdb year 2020). With respect to the entire study: Samples covering the acute and convalescent phases of COVID-19 were provided by collaborators in the United States, Italy and Spain. A freely available public database, intended as a resource for researchers studying the immune response to SARS-CoV-2, is where the repertoires were released. Sample metadata almost always included a de-identified subject ID, COVID-19 status, age in years and sex. Samples were obtained from the ongoing ImmuneRACE study (first 160 participants) and from over 1,000 subjects provided by 6 global collaborators. Subjects who had been exposed to COVID-19, were actively infected with it, or had recovered from it provided the deeply sampled blood TCRbeta repertoires that made up the dataset. The material from the prospective study consisted of cDNA or gDNA derived from T cells, B-cell-depleted T cells, or PBMCs. Where HLA class I and class II types were available, the types were taken from metadata supplied by the sample provider, not from assay-based typing. The paper's findings and limits, for the study overall: The quantity of clinical and demographic metadata differed by source and by participant and was supplied without curation.

Whole blood was collected in K2EDTA tubes by collaborating institutions according to the institutions' own protocols. For TCRbeta analysis, collaborators shipped samples as frozen whole blood, isolated PBMCs, or DNA extracted from either of those sample types. CDR1 and CDR2, per the germline V gene, are KGHDR and SFDVKD. Cut back by 5 bases and 2 bases, the V and J ends lie 12 bases apart. The CDR3 starts with the cysteine, ends with the phenylalanine, and has 14 residues. The DNA shown is the 42-base CDR3, in frame from base 1. Details on this clone: The specificity of this receptor is unknown. There are no base qualities to consult, and no much larger clone falls within one base.

TCRbeta CDR3 regions were amplified from genomic DNA using the immunoSEQ Assay, a bias-controlled multiplex PCR. The study's processing was this. Within the assay, amplification of reference gene primers was used to estimate how many nucleated cells each sample contained. Sequence reads were collapsed and filtered to measure the absolute abundance of every unique TCRbeta CDR3 rearrangement. Productive Simpson clonality was computed per sample as the square root of Simpson's diversity index over productive rearrangements. The table was pulled from immuneACCESS by TCRdb, which kept in-frame rearrangements only. Such tables lose some clones; where checked, under half of the loss comes from unresolved V genes, and the rest has no known cause. The V and J calls and clone size come from that table; D and trimming were worked out from the DNA. Recorded for this sample are around 340,000 clones; around four fifths of them occurred a single time. Around 3% of the sample is in the top ten clones.

Sequenced sample: peripheral blood. The rearranged segments are TRBV24-1 and TRBJ2-7; the D region possibly corresponds to TRBD1 (6 bases align). This TCR was recovered from a man under 40 with active or convalescent COVID-19. Here is the DNA: TGTGCCACCAGTGCGGCAGGGGCCCCCTACGAGCAGTACTTC. This sequence encodes CATSAAGAPYEQYF.